Shown below are 15 T cell receptor beta chains from a single sample sequenced in a study of PD-L1 blockade in urothelial cancer. Repertoires were generated with immunoSEQ multiplex PCR, while TCRdb's copy carries only in-frame clones and drops some. The sample shows approximately 50,000 clones, approximately 84% of them seen only once. This sample's time point: pretreatment peripheral blood. The sample here was PBMCs, taken around atezolizumab (anti-PD-L1) treatment. The source of these receptors is a man in his fifties with urothelial cancer.

The CDR3 spells CATSRQGSNYGYTF. In DNA, the CDR3 is TGTGCCACCAGCAGGCAGGGATCTAACTATGGCTACACCTTC. This chain connects TRBV15 to TRBJ1-2, with D possibly TRBD1 on 5 matching bases. The V end lost 3 bases, the J end lost 0 bases, and 8 bases lay between the germline ends. Germline V gene sequence: CDR1 LNHNV, CDR2 YYDKDF (reference sequence). The CDR3 runs to 14 residues. Variable domain in full (rest from reference TRBV15 and TRBJ1-2): DAMVIQNPRYQVTQFGKPVTLSCSQTLNHNVMYWYQQKSSQAPKLLFHYYDKDFNNEADTPDNFQSRRPNTSFCFLDIRSPGLGDTAMYLCATSRQGSNYGYTFGSGTRLTVV.

V and J are TRBV15 and TRBJ2-1; unclear D gene. V was cut by 0 bases and J by 5 bases, with 8 bases left in between. There are 14 residues in the CDR3. Germline V gene data show CDR1 as LNHNV and CDR2 as YYDKDF (reference sequence). The DNA of the CDR3 is TGTGCCACCAGCAGAGATTCAGTTAACAATGAGCAGTTCTTC. As protein: CATSRDSVNNEQFF.

The sample holds a few counts of this clone. This chain connects TRBV7-8 to TRBJ2-7; 8 nucleotides line up with TRBD1. Trimming at V came to 1 base and at J to 5 bases, leaving 4 bases not matched to a gene. Germline V gene lookup returns CDR1 SGHVS and CDR2 FQNEAQ. CDR3 size: 14 residues. The CDR3 nucleotides are TGTGCCAGCAGCTTAGTATCAGGGGGCCACGAGCAGTACTTC. Protein product: CASSLVSGGHEQYF.

V gene TRBV18 combines with J gene TRBJ1-5; D may be TRBD1 (6 bases). The CDR3 is 16 residues long. V lost 2 bases and J 0 bases, leaving 11 bases between the germline ends. The V gene's germline CDR1 is KGHSH and CDR2 LQKENI. This chain's CDR3 is CASSPEGQSSNQPQHF. Written as DNA, the CDR3 is TGTGCCAGCTCACCAGAGGGACAAAGTAGCAATCAGCCCCAGCATTTT.

The rearrangement uses TRBV30 and TRBJ1-4; 7 bases are a match to TRBD1. V lost 8 bases to trimming and J lost 14 bases; unmatched junction nucleotides: 17. This CDR3 comprises 13 residues. The V gene's germline CDR1 is GTSNPN and CDR2 SVGIG (reference sequence). The CDR3 protein is CAGSTSLTGDLFF. The CDR3 DNA reads as TGTGCCGGATCAACCTCCTTAACAGGGGACCTGTTTTTT.

This chain connects TRBV9 to TRBJ1-4, with D perhaps matching TRBD1 (6 bases). This CDR3 has 17 residues. The germline V gene has CDR1 SGDLS and CDR2 YYNGEE. Between the trimmed V and J ends, which lost 4 bases and 7 bases, there was a span of 23 bases. CDR3 sequence reads: CASSPLPRSRGGEKLFF. CDR3 DNA sequence: TGTGCCAGCAGCCCCCTCCCTAGGTCCAGGGGCGGTGAAAAACTGTTTTTT.

The chain joins TRBV6-5 to TRBJ1-2; D is perhaps TRBD1 (6 bases). CDR1 and CDR2 from the germline V gene are MNHEY and SVGAGI. The CDR3 runs to 11 residues. Trimming shortened V by 4 bases and J by 13 bases, and 13 bases separated the two germline ends. The CDR3 DNA reads as TGTGCCAGCAGTTCCGGACAGAGCTGCACCTTC. Translating it yields CASSSGQSCTF.

This chain connects TRBV10-3 to TRBJ1-2; the match to TRBD1 covers 12 bases. With 5 bases clipped from V and 4 bases from J, the junction kept 8 bases outside the gene matches. The CDR3 spans 16 residues. Germline loops: CDR1 ENHRY, CDR2 SYGVKD. DNA of the CDR3: TGTGCCATCAGTCCCGGGACAGGGGGCTCAGGCTATGGCTACACCTTC. It specifies CAISPGTGGSGYGYTF.

This clone has a single count. This rearrangement joins TRBV11-2 to TRBJ2-1; 8 positions match TRBD2. Germline V gene lookup returns CDR1 SGHAT and CDR2 FQNNGV. Losses at the gene ends were 1 base for V and 3 bases for J; bases not matched to a gene: 2. The CDR3 sequence is 15 residues long. The CDR3 DNA sequence: TGTGCCAGCAGCTTAGGGACTAGCCACTACAATGAGCAGTTCTTC. Residues: CASSLGTSHYNEQFF.

The sample holds one count of this clone. The chain joins TRBV29-1 to TRBJ2-3; D is unclear. Trimming took off 4 bases at V and 0 bases at J, with 5 bases between the two ends. CDR1 is SQVTM and CDR2 is ANQGSEA in the germline V gene. There are 12 residues in the CDR3. CDR3 nucleotide sequence: TGCAGCGTTGTCCCGAGCACAGATACGCAGTATTTT. As protein: CSVVPSTDTQYF.

This clone was detected only a few times. The chain recombines TRBV7-6 with TRBJ1-6; 9 bases align to TRBD1. Germline lookup yields CDR1 SGHVS and CDR2 FNYEAQ. V shed 1 base and J 7 bases; nucleotides not matched to a gene: 5. This CDR3 spans 16 amino acids. The CDR3 region has the DNA TGTGCCAGCAGCTTAGGGACAGGGGCTGGGAATTCACCCCTCCACTTT. It translates to CASSLGTGAGNSPLHF.

This clone was seen only a few times. The CDR3, as DNA: TGCAGCGTTGTCCACGACGATGGACAGGTCGTGAGCTACGAGCAGTACTTC. It yields the protein CSVVHDDGQVVSYEQYF. V is TRBV29-1 and J is TRBJ2-7, with TRBD1 identical over 7 bases. The CDR3 runs to 17 residues. Germline V gene data show CDR1 as SQVTM and CDR2 as ANQGSEA. The V segment lost 4 bases and the J segment 3 bases; nucleotides outside the gene matches: 18.

The chain is built from TRBV30 and TRBJ2-1, with a tentative D call TRBD1 (6 bases). Between the trimmed V and J ends, which lost 2 bases and 3 bases, there was a span of 11 bases. CDR1 and CDR2 (germline): GTSNPN, SVGIG (reference sequence). The CDR3 loop spans 14 amino acids. CDR3 nucleotides: TGTGCCTGGAGTAGACTGACAGGCTACAATGAGCAGTTCTTC. Residues: CAWSRLTGYNEQFF.

The chain employs TRBV12-5 and TRBJ1-5; D is possibly TRBD1 (5 bases). Germline V lookup: CDR1 LGHNT, CDR2 FRNRAP. V lost 2 bases, J lost 0 bases, and 8 bases lay in between. The CDR3 loop spans 15 amino acids. The CDR3 loop is CASGLTGYSNQPQHF. In DNA, the CDR3 is TGTGCTAGTGGTTTGACAGGCTATAGCAATCAGCCCCAGCATTTT.

The J gene is TRBJ1-2, the V gene TRBV5-4; 8 bases match TRBD1. The germline V gene has CDR1 SGHNT and CDR2 YYREEE (reference sequence). The CDR3 runs to 16 residues. With 1 base clipped from V and 8 bases from J, the junction kept 13 bases outside the gene matches. In nucleotides, the CDR3 is TGTGCCAGCAGCTTGAAATCCAGGGGGCTGGTAAGCGGCTACACCTTC. As protein: CASSLKSRGLVSGYTF.